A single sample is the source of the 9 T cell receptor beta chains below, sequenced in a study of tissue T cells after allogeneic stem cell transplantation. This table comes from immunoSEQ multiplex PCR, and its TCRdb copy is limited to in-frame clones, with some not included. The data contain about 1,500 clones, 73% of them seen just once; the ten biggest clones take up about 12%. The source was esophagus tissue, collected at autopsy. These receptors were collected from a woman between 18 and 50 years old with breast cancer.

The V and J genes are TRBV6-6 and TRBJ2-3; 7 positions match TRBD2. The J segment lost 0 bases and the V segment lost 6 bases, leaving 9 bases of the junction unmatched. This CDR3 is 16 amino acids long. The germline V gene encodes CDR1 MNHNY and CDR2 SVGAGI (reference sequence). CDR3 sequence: CASRQRLASSTDTQYF. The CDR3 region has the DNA TGTGCCAGCAGACAAAGACTAGCCTCTAGCACAGATACGCAGTATTTT.

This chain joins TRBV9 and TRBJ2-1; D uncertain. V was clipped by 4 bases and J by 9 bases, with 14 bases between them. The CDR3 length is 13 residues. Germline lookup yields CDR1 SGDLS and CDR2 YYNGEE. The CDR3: CASSPNVDGEQFF. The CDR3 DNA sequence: TGTGCCAGCAGCCCTAACGTGGACGGTGAGCAGTTCTTC.

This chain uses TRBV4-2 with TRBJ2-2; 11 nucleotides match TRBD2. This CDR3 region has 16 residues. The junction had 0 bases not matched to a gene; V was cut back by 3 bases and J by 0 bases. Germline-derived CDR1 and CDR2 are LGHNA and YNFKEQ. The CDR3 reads CASSQTSGANTGELFF. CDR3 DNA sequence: TGTGCCAGCAGCCAGACTAGCGGGGCGAACACCGGGGAGCTGTTTTTT.

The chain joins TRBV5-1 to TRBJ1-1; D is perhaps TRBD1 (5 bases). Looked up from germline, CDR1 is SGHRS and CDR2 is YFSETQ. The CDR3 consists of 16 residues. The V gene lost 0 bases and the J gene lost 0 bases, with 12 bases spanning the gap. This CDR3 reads CASSLDLGTMNTEAFF. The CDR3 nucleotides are TGCGCCAGCAGCTTGGATCTCGGGACCATGAACACTGAAGCTTTCTTT. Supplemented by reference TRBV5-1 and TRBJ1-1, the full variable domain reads KAGVTQTPRYLIKTRGQQVTLSCSPISGHRSVSWYQQTPGQGLQFLFEYFSETQRNKGNFPGRFSGRQFSNSRSEMNVSTLELGDSALYLCASSLDLGTMNTEAFFGQGTRLTVV.

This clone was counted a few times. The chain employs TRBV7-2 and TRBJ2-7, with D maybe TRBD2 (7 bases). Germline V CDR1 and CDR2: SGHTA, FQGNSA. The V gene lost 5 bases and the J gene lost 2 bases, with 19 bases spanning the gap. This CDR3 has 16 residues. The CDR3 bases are TGTGCCAGCAGCCCGAGGGGGGGCGCCGAAGCCTACGAGCAGTACTTC. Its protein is CASSPRGGAEAYEQYF.

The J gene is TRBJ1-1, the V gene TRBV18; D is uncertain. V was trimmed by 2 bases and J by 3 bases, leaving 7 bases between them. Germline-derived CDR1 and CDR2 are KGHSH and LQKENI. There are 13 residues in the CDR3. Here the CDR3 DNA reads TGTGCCAGCTCACCAGAGTATGACACTGAAGCTTTCTTT. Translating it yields CASSPEYDTEAFF.

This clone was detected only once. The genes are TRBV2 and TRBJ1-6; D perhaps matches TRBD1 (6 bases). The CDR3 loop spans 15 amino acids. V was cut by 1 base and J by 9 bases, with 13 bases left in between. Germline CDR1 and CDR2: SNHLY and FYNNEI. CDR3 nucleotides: TGTGCCAGCAGTGAAGAGGTGCCAGGGGCTTCACCCCTCCACTTT. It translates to CASSEEVPGASPLHF. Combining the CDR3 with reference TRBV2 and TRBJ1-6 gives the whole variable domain EPEVTQTPSHQVTQMGQEVILRCVPISNHLYFYWYRQILGQKVEFLVSFYNNEISEKSEIFDDQFSVERPDGSNFTLKIRSTKLEDSAMYFCASSEEVPGASPLHFGNGTRLTVT.

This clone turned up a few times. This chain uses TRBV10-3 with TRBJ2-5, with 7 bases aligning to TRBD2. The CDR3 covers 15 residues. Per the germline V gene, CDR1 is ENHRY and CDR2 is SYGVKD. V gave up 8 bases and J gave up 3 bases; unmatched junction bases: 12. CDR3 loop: CAIRPDTGGEETQYF. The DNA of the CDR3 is TGTGCCATCCGACCGGACACTGGGGGGGAAGAGACCCAGTACTTC.

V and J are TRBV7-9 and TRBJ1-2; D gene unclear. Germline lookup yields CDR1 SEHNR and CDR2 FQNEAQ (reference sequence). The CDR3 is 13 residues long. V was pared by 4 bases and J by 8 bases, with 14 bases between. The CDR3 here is CASSWTHEDGYTF. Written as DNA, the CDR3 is TGTGCCAGCAGCTGGACCCATGAGGACGGCTACACCTTC.